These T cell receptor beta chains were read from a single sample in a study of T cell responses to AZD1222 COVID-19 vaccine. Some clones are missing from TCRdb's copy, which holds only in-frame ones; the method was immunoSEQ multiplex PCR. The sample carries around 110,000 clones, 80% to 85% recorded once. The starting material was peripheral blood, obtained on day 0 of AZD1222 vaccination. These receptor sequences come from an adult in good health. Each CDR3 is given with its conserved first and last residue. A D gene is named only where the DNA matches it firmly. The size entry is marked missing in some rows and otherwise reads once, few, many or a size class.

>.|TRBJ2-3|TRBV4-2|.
TGTGCCAGCAGCCAAGGGAGTGGAACTAGCACAGATACGCAGTATTTT
CASSQGSGTSTDTQYF
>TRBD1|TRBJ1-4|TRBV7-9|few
TGTGCCAGCAGTCTCGACAGGGGCGCGGAAAAACTGTTTTTT
CASSLDRGAEKLFF
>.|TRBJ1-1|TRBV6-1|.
TGTGCCAGCAGTGAATATGTAGTGAACACTGAAGCTTTCTTT
CASSEYVVNTEAFF
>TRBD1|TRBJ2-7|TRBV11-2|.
TGTGCCAGCAGCCTATGGAAGGGGGCCAACGAGCAGTACTTC
CASSLWKGANEQYF
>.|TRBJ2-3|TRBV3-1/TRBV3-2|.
TGTGCCAGCAGGCCCGCCAGTACAGATACGCAGTATTTT
CASRPASTDTQYF
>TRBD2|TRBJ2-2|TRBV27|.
TGTGCCAGCGGAATAGCGGGAAAGAACACCGGGGAGCTGTTTTTT
CASGIAGKNTGELFF
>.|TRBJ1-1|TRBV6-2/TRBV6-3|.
TGTGCCAGCAGTTACCCGGGGGGCACTGAAGCTTTCTTT
CASSYPGGTEAFF
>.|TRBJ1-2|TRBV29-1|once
TGCAGCGTTGAAGTCGGGGGGGCGCGAGGCTACACCTTC
CSVEVGGARGYTF
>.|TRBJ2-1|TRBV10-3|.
TGTGCCATCTCAGACGGGATTTACAATGAGCAGTTCTTC
CAISDGIYNEQFF
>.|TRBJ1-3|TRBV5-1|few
TGCGCCAGCAGCTTGCAGGGAGACTCTGGAAACACCATATATTTT
CASSLQGDSGNTIYF
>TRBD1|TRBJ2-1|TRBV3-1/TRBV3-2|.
TGTGCCAGCAGCCTAGCCCGGACAGGGCCGTTCTTC
CASSLARTGPFF
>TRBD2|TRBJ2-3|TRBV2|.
TGTGCCAGCATCGCGGGGGAGACAGATACGCAGTATTTT
CASIAGETDTQYF
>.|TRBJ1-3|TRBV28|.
TGTGCCAGCAGTTTGGAGGGGTACGGAAACACCATATATTTT
CASSLEGYGNTIYF
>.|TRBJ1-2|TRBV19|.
TGTGCCAGTAGTATAGTTGTCGGTGAGGGAAACTATGGCTACACCTTC
CASSIVVGEGNYGYTF
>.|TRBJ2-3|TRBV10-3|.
TGTGCCATCAGTGCTCCTAGCACAGATACGCAGTATTTT
CAISAPSTDTQYF
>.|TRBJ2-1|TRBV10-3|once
TGTGCCATCAGTGAAATGAGCGGGTCCTACAATGAGCAGTTCTTC
CAISEMSGSYNEQFF
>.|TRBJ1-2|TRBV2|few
TGTGCCAGCAGTGAGGGGGGGTCCCGCGGCTATGGCTACACCTTC
CASSEGGSRGYGYTF
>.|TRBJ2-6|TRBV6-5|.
TGTGCCAGCAACCCCTCTGGGGCCAACGTCCTGACTTTC
CASNPSGANVLTF
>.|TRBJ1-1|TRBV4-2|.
TGTGCCAGCAGCCGGGTGGGCGTTGACGGAGGGGACACTGAAGCTTTCTTT
CASSRVGVDGGDTEAFF
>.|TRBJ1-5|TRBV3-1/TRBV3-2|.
TGTGCCAGCAGCCAAGGGGCAGGGATCAATCAGCCCCAGCATTTT
CASSQGAGINQPQHF
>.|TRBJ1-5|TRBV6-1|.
TGTGCCAGCAGTGAAGCGCACGGGAGGCGGCAGCCCCAGCATTTT
CASSEAHGRRQPQHF
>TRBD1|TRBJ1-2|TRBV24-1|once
TGTGCCACCGGGGGACAGGGCCGTGGCTACACCTTC
CATGGQGRGYTF
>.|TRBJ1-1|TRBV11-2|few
TGTGCCAGCAGCTTAGCTCAGTACACTGAAGCTTTCTTT
CASSLAQYTEAFF
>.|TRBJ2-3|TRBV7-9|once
TGTGCCAGCAGCTTGGGACTTAGCACAGATACGCAGTATTTT
CASSLGLSTDTQYF
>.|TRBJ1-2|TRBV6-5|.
TGTGCCAGCAGTCCGAGAACAGGAGCCAACTATGGCTACACCTTC
CASSPRTGANYGYTF
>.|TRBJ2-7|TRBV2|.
TGTGCCAGCAAGCGGACGGAGTACGAGCAGTACTTC
CASKRTEYEQYF
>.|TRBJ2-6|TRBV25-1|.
TGTGCCAGCAGTGGGGGACCCGGGGCCAACGTCCTGACTTTC
CASSGGPGANVLTF
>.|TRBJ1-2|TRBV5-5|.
TGTGCCAGCAGCTTTTCATGGGGCGCAGTAGTGGGCTACACCTTC
CASSFSWGAVVGYTF
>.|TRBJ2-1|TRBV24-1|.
TGTGCCACCAGTGATTTGGCGAGGCGTGAGCAGTTCTTC
CATSDLARREQFF
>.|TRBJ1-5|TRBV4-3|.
TGCGCCAGCAGCCTTGATCCAGATTATCAGCCCCAGCATTTT
CASSLDPDYQPQHF
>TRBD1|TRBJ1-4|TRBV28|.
TGTGCCAGCAGTTTCGGGACAGGGTTAACAACTAATGAAAAACTGTTTTTT
CASSFGTGLTTNEKLFF
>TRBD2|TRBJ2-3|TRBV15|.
TGTGCCACCAGCAGAGTGGGAGGGGCCGCCCCCACACCAGATACGCAGTATTTT
CATSRVGGAAPTPDTQYF
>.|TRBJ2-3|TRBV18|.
TGTGCCAGCTCACCCCGGCAGGCTACTAGCACAGATACGCAGTATTTT
CASSPRQATSTDTQYF
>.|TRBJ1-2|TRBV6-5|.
TGTGCCAGCAGTTACAGGCAGGGTAATGGCTACACCTTC
CASSYRQGNGYTF
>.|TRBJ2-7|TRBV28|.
TGTGCCAGCAGTTTCGGCTACGAGCAGTACTTC
CASSFGYEQYF
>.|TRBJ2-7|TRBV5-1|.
TGCGCCAGCGGGACATCGAGCTCCTACGAGCAGTACTTC
CASGTSSSYEQYF
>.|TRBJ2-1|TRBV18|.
TGTGCCAGCTCACCACGGAGTTCCCCCGTGGCGGGCAATGAGCAGTTCTTC
CASSPRSSPVAGNEQFF
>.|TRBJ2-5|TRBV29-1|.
TGCAGCGTTGGGACTACAAATATTCAAGAGACCCAGTACTTC
CSVGTTNIQETQYF
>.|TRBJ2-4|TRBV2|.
TGTGCCAGCAGTGGGGGGGACAGCAAGATTCAGTACTTC
CASSGGDSKIQYF
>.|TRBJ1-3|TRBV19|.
TGTGCCAGTAGTATGGGGCTATCTGGAAACACCATATATTTT
CASSMGLSGNTIYF
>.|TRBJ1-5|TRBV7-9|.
TGTGCCAGCAGCCCCGGGGTTCAGCCCCAGCATTTT
CASSPGVQPQHF